The clone carrying this TCR beta chain was seen only a few times. A minimum of 6 micrograms of total RNA was extracted per sample. A second PCR, run for 7 to 11 cycles, used a sample-barcoded 5' primer plus a J-beta primer mix. A single record per CDR3 protein comes from TCRdb applying MiXCR to the 5' RACE reads. The sample consists of 550,000 to 700,000 distinct CDR3 sequences, 25% to 30% of them appearing once. The sample comes from a study of blood T cells in healthy people across ages. This CDR3 is built from 12 residues. Trimming left V 9 bases short and J 2 bases short, with 10 bases between. This TCR was recovered from a woman aged 70-85 years in good health. The chain is built from TRBV12-3 or TRBV12-4 and TRBJ2-5; tentative D call: TRBD1 (6 bases). Sequencing input: blood. The CDR3 loop reads CASGQLQETQYF. The DNA for the CDR3 is TGTGCCAGTGGACAGCTTCAAGAGACCCAGTACTTC.